The 3 T cell receptor beta chains presented below share a single source sample, sequenced in a study of blood T cell repertoires in COVID-19. The assay was immunoSEQ multiplex PCR, and TCRdb's table has in-frame clones only and misses some. Among about 170,000 clones listed, around 85% were seen once. Source material: peripheral blood. These receptor sequences come from a woman in her sixties with COVID-19, enrolled during active disease.

V gene TRBV24-1 combines with J gene TRBJ2-7; D might be TRBD2 (6 bases). Trimming shortened V by 9 bases and J by 6 bases, and 14 bases separated the two germline ends. Germline CDR1 is KGHDR and CDR2 is SFDVKD. The CDR3 is 12 residues long. Here the CDR3 reads CATGTSLGEQYF. The CDR3 nucleotides read TGTGCCACCGGGACTTCCCTGGGCGAGCAGTACTTC.

V gene TRBV3-1 (or the pseudogene TRBV3-2) combines with J gene TRBJ2-2, with a tentative D call TRBD2 (5 bases). V lost 0 bases and J 3 bases, leaving 11 bases between the germline ends. This CDR3 has 16 residues. Germline CDR1 and CDR2: LGHDT and YNNKEL (reference sequence). The CDR3 DNA is TGTGCCAGCAGCCAAGATTTTGGAGGTGACACCGGGGAGCTGTTTTTT. Encoded protein: CASSQDFGGDTGELFF.

J is TRBJ1-2 and V is TRBV27; a weak D match, TRBD1 (6 bases). Per germline, CDR1 MNHEY and CDR2 SMNVEV (reference sequence). There are 15 residues in the CDR3. The V gene lost 6 bases and the J gene lost 2 bases, with 16 bases spanning the gap. Here the CDR3 reads CASSPPARGNYGYTF. The CDR3 DNA follows: TGTGCCAGCAGCCCTCCGGCCAGGGGAAACTATGGCTACACCTTC.